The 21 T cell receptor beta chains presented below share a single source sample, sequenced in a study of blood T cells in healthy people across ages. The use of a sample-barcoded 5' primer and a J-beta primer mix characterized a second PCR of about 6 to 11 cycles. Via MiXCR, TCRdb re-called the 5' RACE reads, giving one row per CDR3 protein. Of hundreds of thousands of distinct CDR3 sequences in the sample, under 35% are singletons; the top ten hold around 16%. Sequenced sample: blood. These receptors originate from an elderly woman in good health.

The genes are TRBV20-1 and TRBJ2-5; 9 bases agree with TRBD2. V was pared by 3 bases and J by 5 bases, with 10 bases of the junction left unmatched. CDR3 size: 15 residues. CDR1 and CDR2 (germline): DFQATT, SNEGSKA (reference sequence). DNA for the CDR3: TGCAGTGCTAGTCTCGGCGGGGGGGTTGGGGAGACCCAGTACTTC. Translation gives CSASLGGGVGETQYF.

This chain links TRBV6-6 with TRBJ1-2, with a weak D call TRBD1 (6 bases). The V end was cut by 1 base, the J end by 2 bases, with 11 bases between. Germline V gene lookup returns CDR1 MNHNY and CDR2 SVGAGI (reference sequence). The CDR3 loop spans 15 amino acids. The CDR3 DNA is TGTGCCAGCAGTTACTTGAGGACAGAGAACTATGGCTACACCTTC. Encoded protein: CASSYLRTENYGYTF.

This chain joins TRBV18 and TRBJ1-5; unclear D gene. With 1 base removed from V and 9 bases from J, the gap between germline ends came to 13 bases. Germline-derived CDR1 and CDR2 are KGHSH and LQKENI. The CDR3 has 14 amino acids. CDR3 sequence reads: CASSPQNSDRPQHF. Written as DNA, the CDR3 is TGTGCCAGCTCACCACAGAATTCCGATCGGCCCCAGCATTTT.

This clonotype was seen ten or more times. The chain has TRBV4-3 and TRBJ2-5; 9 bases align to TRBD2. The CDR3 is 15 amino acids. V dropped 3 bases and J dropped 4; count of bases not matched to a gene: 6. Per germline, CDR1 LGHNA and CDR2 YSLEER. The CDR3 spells CASSQGTSLPETQYF. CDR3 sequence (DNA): TGCGCCAGCAGCCAGGGGACTAGCCTCCCAGAGACCCAGTACTTC.

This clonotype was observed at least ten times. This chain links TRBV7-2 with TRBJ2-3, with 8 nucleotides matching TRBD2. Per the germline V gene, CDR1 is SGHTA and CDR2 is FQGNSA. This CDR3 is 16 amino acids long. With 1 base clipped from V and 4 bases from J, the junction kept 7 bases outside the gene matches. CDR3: CASSLGGGRSADTQYF. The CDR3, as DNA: TGTGCCAGCAGCTTAGGCGGGGGGCGGAGTGCAGATACGCAGTATTTT.

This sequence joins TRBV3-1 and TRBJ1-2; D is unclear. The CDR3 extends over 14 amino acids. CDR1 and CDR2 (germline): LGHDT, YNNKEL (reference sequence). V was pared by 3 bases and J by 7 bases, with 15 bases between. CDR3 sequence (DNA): TGTGCCAGCAGCCACCACACCGCGAAGGGTGGCTACACCTTC. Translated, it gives CASSHHTAKGGYTF.

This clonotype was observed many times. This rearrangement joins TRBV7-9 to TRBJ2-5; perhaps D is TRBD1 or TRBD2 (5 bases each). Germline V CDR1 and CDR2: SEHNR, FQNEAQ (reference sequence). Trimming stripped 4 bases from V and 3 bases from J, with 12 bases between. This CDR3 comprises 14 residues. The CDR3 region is CASSWGTAKETQYF. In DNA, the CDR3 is TGTGCCAGCAGCTGGGGGACGGCAAAAGAGACCCAGTACTTC.

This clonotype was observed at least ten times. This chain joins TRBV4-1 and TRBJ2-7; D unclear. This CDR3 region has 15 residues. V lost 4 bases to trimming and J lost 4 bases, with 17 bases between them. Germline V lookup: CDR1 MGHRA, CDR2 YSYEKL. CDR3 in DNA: TGCGCCAGCAGCCCTGTAGGGCAGATGGGGTACGAGCAGTACTTC. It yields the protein CASSPVGQMGYEQYF.

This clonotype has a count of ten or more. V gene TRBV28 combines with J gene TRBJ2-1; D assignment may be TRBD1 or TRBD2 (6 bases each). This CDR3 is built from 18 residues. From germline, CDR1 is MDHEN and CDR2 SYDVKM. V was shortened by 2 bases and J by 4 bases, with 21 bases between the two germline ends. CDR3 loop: CASSLRPRGANWYNEQFF. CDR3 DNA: TGTGCCAGCAGTTTACGTCCTAGGGGGGCGAACTGGTACAATGAGCAGTTCTTC.

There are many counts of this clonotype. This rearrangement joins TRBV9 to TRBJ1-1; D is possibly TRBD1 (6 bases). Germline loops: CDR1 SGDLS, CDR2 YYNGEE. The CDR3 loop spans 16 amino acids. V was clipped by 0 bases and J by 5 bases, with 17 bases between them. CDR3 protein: CASSVGDYRAGTEAFF. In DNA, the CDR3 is TGTGCCAGCAGCGTAGGAGATTACAGGGCGGGGACTGAAGCTTTCTTT.

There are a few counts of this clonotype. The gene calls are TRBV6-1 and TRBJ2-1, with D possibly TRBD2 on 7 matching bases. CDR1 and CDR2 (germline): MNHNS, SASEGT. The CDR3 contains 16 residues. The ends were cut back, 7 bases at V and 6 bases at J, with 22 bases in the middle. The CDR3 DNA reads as TGTGCCAGCACCATCGGGTGGGGGGGCGATGTCAATGAGCAGTTCTTC. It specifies CASTIGWGGDVNEQFF.

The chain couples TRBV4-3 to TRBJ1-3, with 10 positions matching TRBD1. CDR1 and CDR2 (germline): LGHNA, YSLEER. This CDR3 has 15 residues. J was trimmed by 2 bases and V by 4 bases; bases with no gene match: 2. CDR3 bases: TGCGCCAGCAGCCTGGGACAGGGGCCTGGAAACACCATATATTTT. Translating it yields CASSLGQGPGNTIYF.

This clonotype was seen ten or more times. The CDR3 spells CASSQLGLAGENIQYF. CDR3 bases: TGTGCCAGCAGCCAACTTGGACTAGCGGGGGAAAACATTCAGTACTTC. The chain employs TRBV4-2 and TRBJ2-4; 13 bases map to TRBD2. Germline lookup yields CDR1 LGHNA and CDR2 YNFKEQ. This CDR3 is built from 16 residues. V lost 2 bases, J lost 5 bases, and 3 bases stayed unmatched.

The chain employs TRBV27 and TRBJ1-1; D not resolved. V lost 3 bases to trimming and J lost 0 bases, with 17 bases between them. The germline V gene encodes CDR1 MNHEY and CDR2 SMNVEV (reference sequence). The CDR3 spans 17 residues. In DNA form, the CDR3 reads TGTGCCAGCAGTTTTCGGGCAGACTCGGCCATGAACACTGAAGCTTTCTTT. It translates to CASSFRADSAMNTEAFF.

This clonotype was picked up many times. The CDR3 region is CASSAAGTEAFF. The CDR3 region has the DNA TGTGCCAGCAGCGCGGCGGGCACTGAAGCTTTCTTT. V usage is TRBV9 and J usage is TRBJ1-1; D ambiguous. Between the trimmed V and J ends, which lost 3 bases and 4 bases, there was a span of 7 bases. The CDR3 covers 12 residues. CDR1 and CDR2 (germline): SGDLS, YYNGEE.

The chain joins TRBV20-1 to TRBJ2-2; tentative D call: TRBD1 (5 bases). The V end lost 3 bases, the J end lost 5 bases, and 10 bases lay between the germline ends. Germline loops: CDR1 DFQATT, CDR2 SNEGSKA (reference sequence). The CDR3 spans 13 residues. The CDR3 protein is CSARSRETGELFF. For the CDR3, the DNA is TGCAGTGCTAGGAGCAGGGAAACCGGGGAGCTGTTTTTT.

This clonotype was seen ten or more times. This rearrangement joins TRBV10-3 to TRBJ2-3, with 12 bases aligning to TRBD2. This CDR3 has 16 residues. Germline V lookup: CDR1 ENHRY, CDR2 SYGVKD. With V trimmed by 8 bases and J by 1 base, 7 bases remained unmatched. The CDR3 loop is CAIGTRTSGGTDTQYF. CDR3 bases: TGTGCCATCGGAACAAGGACTAGCGGGGGCACAGATACGCAGTATTTT.

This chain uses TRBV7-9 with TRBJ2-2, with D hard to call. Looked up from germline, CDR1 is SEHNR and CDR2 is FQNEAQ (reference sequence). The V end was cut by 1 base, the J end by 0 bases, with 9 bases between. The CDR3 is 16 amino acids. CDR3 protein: CASSLGQAANTGELFF. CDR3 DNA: TGTGCCAGCAGCTTAGGGCAGGCTGCGAACACCGGGGAGCTGTTTTTT.

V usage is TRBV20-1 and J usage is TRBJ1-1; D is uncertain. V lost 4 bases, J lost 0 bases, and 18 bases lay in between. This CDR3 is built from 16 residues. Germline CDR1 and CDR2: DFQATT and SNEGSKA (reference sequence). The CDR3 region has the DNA TGCAGTGCTAAAAGACCGGGGTCTCGGCTGAACACTGAAGCTTTCTTT. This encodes CSAKRPGSRLNTEAFF.

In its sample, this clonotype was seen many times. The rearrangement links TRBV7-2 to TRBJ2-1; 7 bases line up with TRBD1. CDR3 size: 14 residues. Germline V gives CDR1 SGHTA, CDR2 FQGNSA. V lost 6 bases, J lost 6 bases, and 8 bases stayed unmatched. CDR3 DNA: TGTGCCAGCAGAGAGTCCACAGGGGTCAATGAGCAGTTCTTC. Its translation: CASRESTGVNEQFF.

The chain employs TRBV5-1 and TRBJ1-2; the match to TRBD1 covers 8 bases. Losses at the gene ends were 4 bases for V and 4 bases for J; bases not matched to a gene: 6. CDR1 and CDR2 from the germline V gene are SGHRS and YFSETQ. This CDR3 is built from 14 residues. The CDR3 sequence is CASSKQGDSYGYTF. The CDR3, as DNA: TGCGCCAGCAGCAAACAGGGGGACAGCTATGGCTACACCTTC.